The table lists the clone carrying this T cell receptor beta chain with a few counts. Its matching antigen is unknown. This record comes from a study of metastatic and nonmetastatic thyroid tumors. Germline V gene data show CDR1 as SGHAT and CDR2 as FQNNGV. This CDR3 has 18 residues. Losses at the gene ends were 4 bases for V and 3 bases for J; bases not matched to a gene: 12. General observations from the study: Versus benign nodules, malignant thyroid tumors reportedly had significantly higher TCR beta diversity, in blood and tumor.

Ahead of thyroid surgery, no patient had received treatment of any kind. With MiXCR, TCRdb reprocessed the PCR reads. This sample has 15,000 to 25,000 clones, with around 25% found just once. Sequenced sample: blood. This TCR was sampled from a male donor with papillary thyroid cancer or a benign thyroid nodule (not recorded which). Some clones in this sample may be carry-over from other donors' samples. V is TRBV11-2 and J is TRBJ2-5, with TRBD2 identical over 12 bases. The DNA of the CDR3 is TGTGCCAGCAGCTCGGGACTAGCGGGTCAGTACTCCAAAGAGACCCAGTACTTC. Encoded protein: CASSSGLAGQYSKETQYF.